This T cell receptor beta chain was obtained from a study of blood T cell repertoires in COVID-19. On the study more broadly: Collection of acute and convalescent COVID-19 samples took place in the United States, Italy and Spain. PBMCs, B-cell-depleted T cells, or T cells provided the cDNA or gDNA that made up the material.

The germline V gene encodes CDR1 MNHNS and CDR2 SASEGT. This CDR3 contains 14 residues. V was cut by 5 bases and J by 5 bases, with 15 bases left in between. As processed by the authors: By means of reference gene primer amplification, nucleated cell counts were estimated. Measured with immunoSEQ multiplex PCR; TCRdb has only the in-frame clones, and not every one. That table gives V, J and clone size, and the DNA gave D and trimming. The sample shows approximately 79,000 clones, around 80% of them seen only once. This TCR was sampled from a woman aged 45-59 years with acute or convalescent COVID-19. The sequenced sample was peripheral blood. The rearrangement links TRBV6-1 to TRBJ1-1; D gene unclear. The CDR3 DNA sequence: TGTGCCAGCAGTAAAGGGAGTCCGGGGACTGAAGCTTTCTTT. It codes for CASSKGSPGTEAFF.